The text below deals with one TCR beta chain. Its antigen remains unknown. This entry comes from a study of T-cell memory formation after mild COVID-19. Study-wide context: Clusters were largely donor specific. General observations from the study: Largely, contracting CD4+ clones fell within CM and EM, and contracting CD8+ clones within EMRA. Some responding clones appeared in pre-infection memory, suggesting cross-reactive memory joined.

Sample barcodes and UMIs were carried by the TCR alpha and TCR beta cDNA libraries that 5'RACE generated with constant-segment primers. TCRdb redid the calling of the 5' RACE reads with MiXCR, one entry per CDR3 protein. Of some 290,000 distinct CDR3 sequences in the sample, 15% to 20% are singletons; the top ten hold approximately 23%. The germline V gene encodes CDR1 SQVTM and CDR2 ANQGSEA. The CDR3 totals 13 residues. The ends lost 4 bases at V and 3 bases at J; junction bases unmatched: 4. This chain uses TRBV29-1 with TRBJ2-5; 8 bases map to TRBD2. The specimen sequenced was PBMCs or a T cell subset sorted from them (not recorded which). The clonotype originates from a man between 18 and 35 years old who had mild COVID-19 (a few samples of this study predate the infection). Cell type and time point are not known. CDR3 nucleotide sequence: TGCAGCGTTGTGGAACTAGCGGAAGAGACCCAGTACTTC. Its protein product is CSVVELAEETQYF.